These T cell receptor beta chains were read from a single sample in a study of vaccination and CD4 T cells after COVID-19. Their target antigens are unknown. TCRdb ran MiXCR on the PCR reads and lists one entry per CDR3 protein. The table has 4,200 or so distinct CDR3 sequences, approximately 70% seen once. Input material: CD4+ T cells from blood, cultured in vitro. Receptors were obtained from a human donor who had recovered from COVID-19. The CDR3 runs from the conserved cysteine through the conserved F or W. Size is stated for part of the rows, as once, few or many counts, or as a class when the clone is expanded.

v_call: TRBV12-3/TRBV12-4; clone_size: .; j_call: TRBJ1-6; cdr3_aa: CASSLSGIKDSPLHF
v_call: TRBV27; clone_size: .; j_call: TRBJ1-2; cdr3_aa: CASGYRTPRGYGYTF
v_call: TRBV5-1; clone_size: .; j_call: TRBJ1-6; cdr3_aa: CASSLAGTGRGSPLHF
v_call: TRBV7-8; clone_size: .; j_call: TRBJ2-7; cdr3_aa: CASSLVPLATKTVQYF
v_call: TRBV20-1; clone_size: .; j_call: TRBJ2-7; cdr3_aa: CSARDAAAYEQYF
v_call: TRBV7-9; clone_size: .; j_call: TRBJ1-5; cdr3_aa: CASSLLDSNQPQHF
v_call: TRBV10-3; clone_size: .; j_call: TRBJ1-5; cdr3_aa: CAITQDSNQPQHF
v_call: TRBV6-4; clone_size: few; j_call: TRBJ2-5; cdr3_aa: CASSDVVGREQETQYF
v_call: TRBV6-1; clone_size: .; j_call: TRBJ1-1; cdr3_aa: CASRPTGGKRAFF
v_call: TRBV10-3; clone_size: .; j_call: TRBJ2-5; cdr3_aa: CASNWSLEETQYF
v_call: TRBV6-5; clone_size: few; j_call: TRBJ2-1; cdr3_aa: CASSYGIGAAEQFF
v_call: TRBV7-2; clone_size: .; j_call: TRBJ1-5; cdr3_aa: CASSLQTDQPQHF
v_call: TRBV20-1; clone_size: .; j_call: TRBJ2-2; cdr3_aa: CSAPGGHGELFF
v_call: TRBV6-1; clone_size: .; j_call: TRBJ1-2; cdr3_aa: CASSQTGEAYGYTF